This T cell receptor (beta chain) was observed in a study of identical twins. A single record per CDR3 protein comes from TCRdb applying MiXCR to the 5' RACE reads. The table has hundreds of thousands of distinct CDR3 sequences, 21% seen once. The V gene's germline CDR1 is MNHEY and CDR2 SVGEGT. V shed 0 bases and J shed 6 bases, with 6 bases lying between them. This CDR3 is 12 amino acids long. The same data also contributed to another study, on T cells expressing NK-cell markers.

V usage is TRBV6-2 or TRBV6-3 and J usage is TRBJ2-7; no reliable D call. The clonotype was recovered from a woman under 30 in good health. Source material: PBMCs. Here the CDR3 DNA reads TGTGCCAGCAGTTACTCAGGGCGCGAGCAGTACTTC. It translates to CASSYSGREQYF.